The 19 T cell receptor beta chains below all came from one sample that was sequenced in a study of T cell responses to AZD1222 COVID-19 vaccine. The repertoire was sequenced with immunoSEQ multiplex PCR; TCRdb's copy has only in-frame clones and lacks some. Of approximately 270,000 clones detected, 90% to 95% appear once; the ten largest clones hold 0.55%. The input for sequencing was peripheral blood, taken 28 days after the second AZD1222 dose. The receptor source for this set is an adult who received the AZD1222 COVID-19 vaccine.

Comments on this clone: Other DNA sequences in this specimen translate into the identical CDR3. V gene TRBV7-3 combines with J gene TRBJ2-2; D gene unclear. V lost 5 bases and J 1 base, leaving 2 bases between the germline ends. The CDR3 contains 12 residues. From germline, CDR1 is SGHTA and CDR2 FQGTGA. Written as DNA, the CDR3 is TGTGCCAGCAGCCTGAACACCGGGGAGCTGTTTTTT. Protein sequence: CASSLNTGELFF.

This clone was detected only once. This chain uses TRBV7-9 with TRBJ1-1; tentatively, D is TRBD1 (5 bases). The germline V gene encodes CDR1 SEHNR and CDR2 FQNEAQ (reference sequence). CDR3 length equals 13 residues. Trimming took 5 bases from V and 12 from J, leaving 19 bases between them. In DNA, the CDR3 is TGTGCCAGCAGCCCCTCTAGAGAGGGGATGACTTTCTTT. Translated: CASSPSREGMTFF.

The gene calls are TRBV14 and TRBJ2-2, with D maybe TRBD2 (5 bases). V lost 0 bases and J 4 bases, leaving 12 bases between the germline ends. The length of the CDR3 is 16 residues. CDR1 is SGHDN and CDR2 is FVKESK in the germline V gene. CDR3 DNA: TGTGCCAGCAGCCAAGATGTGGTGAGGGTCACCGGGGAGCTGTTTTTT. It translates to CASSQDVVRVTGELFF.

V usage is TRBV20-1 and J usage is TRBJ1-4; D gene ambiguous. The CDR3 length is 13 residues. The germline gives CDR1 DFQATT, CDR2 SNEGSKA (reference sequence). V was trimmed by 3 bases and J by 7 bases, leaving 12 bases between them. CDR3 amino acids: CSASNVGVEKLFF. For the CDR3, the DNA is TGCAGTGCTAGTAATGTCGGGGTTGAAAAACTGTTTTTT.

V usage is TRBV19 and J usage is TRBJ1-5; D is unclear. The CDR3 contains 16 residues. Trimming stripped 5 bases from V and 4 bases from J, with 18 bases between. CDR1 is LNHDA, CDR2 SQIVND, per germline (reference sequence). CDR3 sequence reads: CASSAVRALGNQPQHF. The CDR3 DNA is TGTGCCAGTAGTGCCGTCCGGGCCCTTGGGAATCAGCCCCAGCATTTT.

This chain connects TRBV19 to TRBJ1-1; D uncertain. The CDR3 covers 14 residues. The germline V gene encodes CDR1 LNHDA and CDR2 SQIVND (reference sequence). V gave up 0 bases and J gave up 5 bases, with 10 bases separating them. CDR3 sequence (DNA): TGTGCCAGTAGTATAGATCTTAGCGCGACTGAAGCTTTCTTT. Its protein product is CASSIDLSATEAFF.

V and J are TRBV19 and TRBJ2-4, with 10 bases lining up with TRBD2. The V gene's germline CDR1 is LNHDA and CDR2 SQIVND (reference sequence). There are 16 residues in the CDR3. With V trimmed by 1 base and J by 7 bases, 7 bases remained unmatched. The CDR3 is CASSIGKREGRNIQYF. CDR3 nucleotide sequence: TGTGCCAGTAGTATAGGGAAGCGGGAGGGCCGGAACATTCAGTACTTC. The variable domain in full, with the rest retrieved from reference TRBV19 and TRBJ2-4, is DGGITQSPKYLFRKEGQNVTLSCEQNLNHDAMYWYRQDPGQGLRLIYYSQIVNDFQKGDIAEGYSVSREKKESFPLTVTSAQKNPTAFYLCASSIGKREGRNIQYFGAGTRLSVL.

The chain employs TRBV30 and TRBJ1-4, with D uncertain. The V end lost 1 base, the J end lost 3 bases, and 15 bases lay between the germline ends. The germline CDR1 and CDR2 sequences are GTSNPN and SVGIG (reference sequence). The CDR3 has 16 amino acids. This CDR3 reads CAWSGKGIGANEKLFF. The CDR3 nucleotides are TGTGCCTGGAGTGGCAAAGGGATAGGTGCTAATGAAAAACTGTTTTTT.

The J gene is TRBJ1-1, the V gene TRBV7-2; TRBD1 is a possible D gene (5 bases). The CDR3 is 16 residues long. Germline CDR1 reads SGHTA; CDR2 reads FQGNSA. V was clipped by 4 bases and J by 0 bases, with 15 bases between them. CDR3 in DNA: TGTGCCAGCAGCTCACAGGCCTTGAGGGTGAACACTGAAGCTTTCTTT. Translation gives CASSSQALRVNTEAFF. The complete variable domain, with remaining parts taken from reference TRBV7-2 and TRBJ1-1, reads GAGVSQSPSNKVTEKGKDVELRCDPISGHTALYWYRQSLGQGLEFLIYFQGNSAPDKSGLPSDRFSAERTGGSVSTLTIQRTQQEDSAVYLCASSSQALRVNTEAFFGQGTRLTVV.

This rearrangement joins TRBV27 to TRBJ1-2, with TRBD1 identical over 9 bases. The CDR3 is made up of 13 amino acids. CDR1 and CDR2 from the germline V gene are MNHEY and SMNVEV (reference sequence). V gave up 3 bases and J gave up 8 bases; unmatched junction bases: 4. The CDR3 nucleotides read TGTGCCAGCAGTTTTTGGGACAGGGAGGGCTACACCTTC. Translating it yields CASSFWDREGYTF.

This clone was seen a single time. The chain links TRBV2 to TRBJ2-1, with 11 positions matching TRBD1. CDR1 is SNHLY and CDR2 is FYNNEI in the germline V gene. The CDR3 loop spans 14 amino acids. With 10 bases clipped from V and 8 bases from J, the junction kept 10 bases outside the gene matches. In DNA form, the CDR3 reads TGTGCCACCGGGCGGGACAGGGGGGATTATGAGCAGTTCTTC. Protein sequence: CATGRDRGDYEQFF.

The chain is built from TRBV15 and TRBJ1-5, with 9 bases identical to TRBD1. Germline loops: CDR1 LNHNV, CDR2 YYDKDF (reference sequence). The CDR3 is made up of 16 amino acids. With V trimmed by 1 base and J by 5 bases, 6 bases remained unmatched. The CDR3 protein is CATSRVRDRVDQPQHF. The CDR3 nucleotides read TGTGCCACCAGCAGAGTGAGGGACAGGGTAGATCAGCCCCAGCATTTT.

The chain's CDR3 is CASSYGRGQVNQPQHF. The CDR3 DNA follows: TGTGCCAGCAGCTATGGGAGGGGGCAAGTTAATCAGCCCCAGCATTTT. The V gene is TRBV5-5, the J gene TRBJ1-5, with TRBD1 identical over 7 bases. The CDR3 extends over 16 amino acids. With V trimmed by 3 bases and J by 4 bases, 10 bases remained unmatched. The germline V gene encodes CDR1 SGHKS and CDR2 YYEKEE (reference sequence).

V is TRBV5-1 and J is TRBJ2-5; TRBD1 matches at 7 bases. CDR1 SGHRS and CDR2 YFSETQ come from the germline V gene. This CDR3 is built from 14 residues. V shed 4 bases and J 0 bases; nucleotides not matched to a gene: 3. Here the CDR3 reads CASSQTGNQETQYF. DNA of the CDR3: TGCGCCAGCAGCCAGACAGGGAACCAAGAGACCCAGTACTTC.

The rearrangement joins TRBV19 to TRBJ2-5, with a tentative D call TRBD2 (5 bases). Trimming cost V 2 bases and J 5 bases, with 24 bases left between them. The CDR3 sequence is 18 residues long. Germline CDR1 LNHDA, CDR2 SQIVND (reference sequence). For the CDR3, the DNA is TGTGCCAGTAGTATAACGGGGATAAGAGCAGTTGGAGAGGAGACCCAGTACTTC. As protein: CASSITGIRAVGEETQYF.

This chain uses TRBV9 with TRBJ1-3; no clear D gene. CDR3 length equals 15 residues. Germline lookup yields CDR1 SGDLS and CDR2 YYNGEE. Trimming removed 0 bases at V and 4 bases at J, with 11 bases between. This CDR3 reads CASSVATTSGNTIYF. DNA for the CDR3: TGTGCCAGCAGCGTAGCAACAACCTCAGGAAACACCATATATTTT.

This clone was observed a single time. The CDR3, as DNA: TGTGCCATCAGCCAAGGACTAGCGGGAGTCGACAATGAGCAGTTCTTC. Translated, it gives CAISQGLAGVDNEQFF. This chain links TRBV10-3 with TRBJ2-1; TRBD2 agrees at 13 bases. CDR3 length equals 16 residues. J gave up 5 bases and V 6 bases, and 7 bases lay outside the gene matches. CDR1 is ENHRY, CDR2 SYGVKD, per germline.

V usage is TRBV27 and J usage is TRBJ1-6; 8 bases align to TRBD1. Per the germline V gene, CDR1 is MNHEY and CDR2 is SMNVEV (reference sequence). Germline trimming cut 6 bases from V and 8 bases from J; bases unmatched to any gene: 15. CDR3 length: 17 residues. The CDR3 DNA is TGTGCCAGCAGCCGGGGGAACAGGGGGAACCTTCATTCACCCCTCCACTTT. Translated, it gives CASSRGNRGNLHSPLHF.

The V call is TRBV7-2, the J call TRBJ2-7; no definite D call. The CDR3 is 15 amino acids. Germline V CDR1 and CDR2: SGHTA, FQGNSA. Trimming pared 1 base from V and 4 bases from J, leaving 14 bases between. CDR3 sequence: CASSLEAYPRYEQYF. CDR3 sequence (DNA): TGTGCCAGCAGCTTAGAGGCCTACCCCAGATACGAGCAGTACTTC.